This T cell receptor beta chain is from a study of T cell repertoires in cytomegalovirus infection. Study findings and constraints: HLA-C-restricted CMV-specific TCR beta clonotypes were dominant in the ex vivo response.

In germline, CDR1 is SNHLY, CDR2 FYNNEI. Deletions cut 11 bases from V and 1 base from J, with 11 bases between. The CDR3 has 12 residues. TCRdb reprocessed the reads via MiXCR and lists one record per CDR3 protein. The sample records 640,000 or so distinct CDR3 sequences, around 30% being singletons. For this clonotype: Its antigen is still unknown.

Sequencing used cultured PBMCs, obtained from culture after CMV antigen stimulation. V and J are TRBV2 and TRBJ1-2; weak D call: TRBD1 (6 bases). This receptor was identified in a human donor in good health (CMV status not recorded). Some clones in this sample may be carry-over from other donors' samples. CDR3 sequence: CAGQDSNYGYTF. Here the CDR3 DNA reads TGTGCCGGGCAGGACAGTAACTATGGCTACACCTTC. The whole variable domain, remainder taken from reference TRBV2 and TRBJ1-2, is EPEVTQTPSHQVTQMGQEVILRCVPISNHLYFYWYRQILGQKVEFLVSFYNNEISEKSEIFDDQFSVERPDGSNFTLKIRSTKLEDSAMYFCAGQDSNYGYTFGSGTRLTVV.